Below are 7 T cell receptor beta chains sequenced from a single sample in a study of read filtering for tumor transcriptome and immune sequencing. From around 440 ng of RNA, a library with molecular barcoded alpha/delta and beta/gamma adaptors was made. TCRdb passed the reads through MiXCR, listing each CDR3 protein once. The sample holds about 39,000 distinct CDR3 sequences, about 13% seen once. Sequences were obtained from a population of CD138-negative cells sorted from bone marrow. The receptors come from a donor older than 35 with multiple myeloma.

This clonotype was observed a handful of times. The chain combines TRBV7-2 with TRBJ2-3, with a possible D match to TRBD2 (5 bases). The CDR3 consists of 18 residues. V was shortened by 2 bases and J by 0 bases, with 18 bases between the two germline ends. CDR1 and CDR2 (germline): SGHTA, FQGNSA. The CDR3 DNA follows: TGTGCCAGCAGCTTAACGCCACAGACTGGCGGGAGCACAGATACGCAGTATTTT. Protein product: CASSLTPQTGGSTDTQYF.

This clonotype was recorded at least ten times. The genes are TRBV20-1 and TRBJ1-5; no firm D call. V lost 4 bases, J lost 0 bases, and 10 bases lay in between. The CDR3 sequence is 14 residues long. Germline V gene data show CDR1 as DFQATT and CDR2 as SNEGSKA (reference sequence). The CDR3 bases are TGCAGTGCTACAAAGCGTGCTAGCAATCAGCCCCAGCATTTT. This encodes CSATKRASNQPQHF.

This clonotype was seen at least ten times. The chain has TRBV6-1 and TRBJ2-5, with a weak D call TRBD1 (7 bases). Germline CDR1 is MNHNS and CDR2 is SASEGT. This CDR3 contains 16 residues. V lost 1 base, J lost 2 bases, and 14 bases lay in between. The CDR3 DNA is TGTGCCAGCAGTGAAGGGGGGGTGGGACAGCAAGAGACCCAGTACTTC. Translating gives CASSEGGVGQQETQYF.

This clonotype was counted ten times or more. The chain combines TRBV7-8 with TRBJ1-1; D is unclear. This CDR3 has 15 residues. V was cut by 0 bases and J by 0 bases, with 8 bases left in between. The germline V gene has CDR1 SGHVS and CDR2 FQNEAQ. The CDR3 DNA sequence: TGTGCCAGCAGCTTAGCGCTGAGCATGAACACTGAAGCTTTCTTT. Encoded protein: CASSLALSMNTEAFF.

This clonotype was detected a few times. V is TRBV10-3 and J is TRBJ2-1; D may be TRBD1 (5 bases). CDR3 length equals 11 residues. The V gene's germline CDR1 is ENHRY and CDR2 SYGVKD. V was cut by 3 bases and J by 15 bases, with 12 bases left in between. The CDR3 protein is CAISDGARRFF. The CDR3 coding sequence is TGTGCCATCAGTGATGGGGCTAGACGGTTCTTC.

This clonotype showed up just a few times. Possible read error: a much larger clone is one base away. The chain has TRBV4-2 and TRBJ2-3; 8 nucleotides agree with TRBD2. The V and J ends lost 0 bases and 0 bases, in that order; junction bases with no gene match: 5. The CDR3 length is 17 residues. Germline lookup yields CDR1 LGHNA and CDR2 YNFKEQ. In DNA, the CDR3 is TGTGCCAGCAGCCAAGAGCAAGCGGGGGTTAGCACAGATACGCAGTATTTT. Amino acids: CASSQEQAGVSTDTQYF.

This clonotype was observed many times. The gene calls are TRBV6-5 and TRBJ2-7; 9 positions match TRBD1. CDR3 length: 14 amino acids. Germline V CDR1 and CDR2: MNHEY, SVGAGI. With V trimmed by 1 base and J by 6 bases, 4 bases remained unmatched. The CDR3 loop reads CASSYLGQGSEQYF. The CDR3 bases are TGTGCCAGCAGTTACTTGGGACAGGGTTCCGAGCAGTACTTC.